One and the same sample provided the 2 T cell receptor beta chains below, sequenced in a study of cytomegalovirus exposure and HLA in healthy donors. This PCR relied on a set of 60 Vbeta primers and 13 Jbeta primers. Produced via immunoSEQ multiplex PCR; TCRdb's table is partial and in-frame only. The sample contains under 200,000 clones, just under 80% of which appear only once. The sequenced material came from PBMCs. These receptors were obtained from a woman in her forties or fifties in good health and CMV-seropositive.

This clone was seen a few times. The chain recombines TRBV19 with TRBJ1-1; 11 bases agree with TRBD1. CDR1 LNHDA and CDR2 SQIVND come from the germline V gene (reference sequence). The length of the CDR3 is 15 residues. V was clipped by 4 bases and J by 6 bases; unmatched bases: 7. The CDR3 here is CASSNPGTGGPEAFF. The CDR3, as DNA: TGTGCCAGTAGTAACCCCGGGACAGGGGGGCCTGAAGCTTTCTTT. Looking up the rest from reference TRBV19 and TRBJ1-1 gives the full variable domain: DGGITQSPKYLFRKEGQNVTLSCEQNLNHDAMYWYRQDPGQGLRLIYYSQIVNDFQKGDIAEGYSVSREKKESFPLTVTSAQKNPTAFYLCASSNPGTGGPEAFFGQGTRLTVV.

The table lists this clone with a few counts. V usage is TRBV10-3 and J usage is TRBJ1-2, with 7 positions matching TRBD1. The CDR3 has 15 residues. CDR1 and CDR2 (germline): ENHRY, SYGVKD. The trim removed 6 bases at V and 2 bases at J, leaving 9 bases unmatched. Here the CDR3 reads CAIRLGTDLNYGYTF. Here the CDR3 DNA reads TGTGCCATCAGGTTAGGGACAGACCTGAACTATGGCTACACCTTC.